This is a list of T cell receptor beta chains from one sample in a study of human T cells and chemical hapten exposure. Each CDR3 protein is one row after TCRdb ran MiXCR on the RACE reads. This table holds under 50,000 distinct CDR3 sequences, more than 9% found once. The sequencing used whole blood, collected in connection with sensitization to the hapten diphenylcyclopropenone (DPC). The source of these receptors is a man in his fifties or sixties with alopecia areata. Some clones in this sample may be carry-over from other donors' samples. Both conserved end residues are part of each CDR3. The D gene is left open where the match is weak. Size is stated for part of the rows, as once, few or many counts, or as a class when the clone is expanded.

d_call clone_size j_call v_call cdr3_nt cdr3_aa
. many TRBJ2-7 TRBV6-2/TRBV6-3 TGTGCCAGCAGTTACTCACTCCCTTACGAGCAGTACTTC CASSYSLPYEQYF
. many TRBJ2-4 TRBV18 TGTGCCAGCTCACCACCGAACCAGGGCAGACTATCGCTATCCAAAAACATTCAGTACTTC CASSPPNQGRLSLSKNIQYF
. . TRBJ2-5 TRBV29-1 TGCAGCGTTGAAGTGGGGGGGACCCAGTACTTC CSVEVGGTQYF
. few TRBJ2-7 TRBV10-1 TGCGCCAGCAGTGCGGCAGAGACCTCCTACGAGCAGTACTTC CASSAAETSYEQYF
TRBD1 few TRBJ2-7 TRBV20-1 TGCAGTGCTAGAGATTACGGGACAGGGTCTACCTACGAGCAGTACTTC CSARDYGTGSTYEQYF
TRBD2 many TRBJ2-1 TRBV6-2/TRBV6-3 TGTGCCAGCAGTTACCCGACTAGCGGGAGCCACAATGAGCAGTTCTTC CASSYPTSGSHNEQFF
. many TRBJ2-1 TRBV10-3 TGTGCCATCAGTGAGTCTGTGGGTACAGGATCCTACAATGAGCAGTTCTTC CAISESVGTGSYNEQFF
. many TRBJ1-5 TRBV7-8 TGTGCCAGCAGCTTAGGGGACAACAATCAGCCCCAGCATTTT CASSLGDNNQPQHF
TRBD1 many TRBJ2-7 TRBV12-3/TRBV12-4 TGTGCCAGCAGACCGGGACAGGGGGTGTACGAGCAGTACTTC CASRPGQGVYEQYF
TRBD1 many TRBJ1-2 TRBV6-1 TGTGCCAGCAGTGACATGACAGGGCTGCCCTATGGCTACACCTTC CASSDMTGLPYGYTF
. many TRBJ1-2 TRBV12-3/TRBV12-4 TGTGCCAGCAGTGGGACGGGCGTCGGCTATGGCTACACCTTC CASSGTGVGYGYTF
. . TRBJ2-3 TRBV9 TGTGCCAGCAGCGTAATAGATACGCAGTATTTT CASSVIDTQYF
TRBD2 . TRBJ2-1 TRBV28 TGTGCCAGCGTAAGGGCGGGAGGGGGTTACAATGAGCAGTTCTTC CASVRAGGGYNEQFF
TRBD2 . TRBJ2-7 TRBV3-1 TGTGCCAGCAGCCTTCGTAGCGGGAGGGCCAACGAGCAGTACTTC CASSLRSGRANEQYF
. many TRBJ1-2 TRBV18 TGTGCCAGCTCACCGGAACAGTCGACTAACTATGGCTACACCTTC CASSPEQSTNYGYTF
. many TRBJ2-3 TRBV5-1 TGCGCCAGCAGTCCTCTGCCCATGGGGGCAGATACGCAGTATTTT CASSPLPMGADTQYF
TRBD2 many TRBJ2-3 TRBV9 TGTGCCAGCAGCGTAGCCCCCGGAGCGGGAGTAAGGGCAGATACGCAGTATTTT CASSVAPGAGVRADTQYF
TRBD1 . TRBJ2-7 TRBV5-1 TGCGCCAGCAGCCAAACCGGGACAGGGCACTACGAGCAGTACTTC CASSQTGTGHYEQYF
TRBD2 many TRBJ2-1 TRBV4-2 TGTGCCAGCAGCCAAGATGGGGCTAGCGGGAGGGCCTTCGGGTTCTTC CASSQDGASGRAFGFF
TRBD1 many TRBJ2-3 TRBV6-6 TGTGCCAGCAGTTATTCTCCCGGGACAGGGCCCACAGATACGCAGTATTTT CASSYSPGTGPTDTQYF
. . TRBJ1-4 TRBV15 TGTGCCACCAGCAGAGATTTACTTAGTGAAAAACTGTTTTTT CATSRDLLSEKLFF
TRBD1 few TRBJ1-5 TRBV10-3 TGTGCCATCAGTGAACGCGGGAGTAGGTTGGGACAGGGTAATCAGCCCCAGCATTTT CAISERGSRLGQGNQPQHF
. few TRBJ1-4 TRBV3-1 TGTGCCAGCAGCCAAAACGCCCCAGGGAGTGGTGAAAAACTGTTTTTT CASSQNAPGSGEKLFF
TRBD2 few TRBJ2-1 TRBV10-3 TGTGCCATCCGGCTAGCGGGATACAATGAGCAGTTCTTC CAIRLAGYNEQFF
TRBD1 few TRBJ1-5 TRBV5-1 TGCGCCAGCGGGGCGGGACAGGAGCGTCAGCCCCAGCATTTT CASGAGQERQPQHF
TRBD1 . TRBJ1-1 TRBV10-3 TGTGCCATCAGGGAGACAGGGGCGGCAAACACTGAAGCTTTCTTT CAIRETGAANTEAFF
. . TRBJ2-5 TRBV28 TGTGCCAGCAGTCGATCCCTAGCAGGGATTGAGACCCAGTACTTC CASSRSLAGIETQYF
. . TRBJ2-1 TRBV11-2 TGTGCCAGCAGCTTACCAGGGGCAATCAATGAGCAGTTCTTC CASSLPGAINEQFF
. . TRBJ2-7 TRBV5-1 TGCGCCAGCAGCTTGGACCCCTCACGGGAGCAGTACTTC CASSLDPSREQYF
TRBD1 few TRBJ2-2 TRBV7-9 TGTGCCAGCAGCATACAGGGGGGAGACACCGGGGAGCTGTTTTTT CASSIQGGDTGELFF
. many TRBJ2-5 TRBV7-3 TGTGCCAGCAGCTTAGAGGGGGGCGATACGAAGACCCAGTACTTC CASSLEGGDTKTQYF
TRBD2 many TRBJ2-1 TRBV4-3 TGCGCCAGCAGCCAAGATAGCGGGAGCTACAATGAGCAGTTCTTC CASSQDSGSYNEQFF
. . TRBJ2-5 TRBV12-3/TRBV12-4 TGTGCCAGCAGCCCAAGGGGGTTCCAAGAGACCCAGTACTTC CASSPRGFQETQYF
. . TRBJ2-3 TRBV10-1 TGCGCCAGCAGCCAGGGAGCTGGGGGTGGAAATACGCAGTATTTT CASSQGAGGGNTQYF
TRBD2 many TRBJ2-1 TRBV29-1 TGCAGCGTTGGAGGCGGGGGCTACAATGAGCAGTTCTTC CSVGGGGYNEQFF
. many TRBJ1-5 TRBV19 TGTGCCAGTAGTATAGCGATCAATCAGCCCCAGCTTTTT CASSIAINQPQLF
. many TRBJ2-7 TRBV29-1 TGCAGCGTTGCGCCAGCCTCCTACGAGCAGTACTTC CSVAPASYEQYF
. many TRBJ2-2 TRBV24-1 TGTGCCACCGCCTCCCAGGGCACCGGGGAGCTGTTTTTT CATASQGTGELFF
TRBD1 . TRBJ1-2 TRBV28 TGTGCCAGCGGCCGGGGGACAGGGGCCTATGGCTACACCTTC CASGRGTGAYGYTF
. . TRBJ2-5 TRBV29-1 TGCAGCGTTGGAGAGGAGACCCAGTACTTC CSVGEETQYF
. . TRBJ2-1 TRBV9 TGTGCCAGCAGCGTAGGTACAGGTCCGGGGAATGAGCAGTTCTTC CASSVGTGPGNEQFF